This TCR beta chain comes out of a study of neoadjuvant anti-PD-1 for oral cavity cancer (dated by TCRdb to the early 2020s). For the study in its entirety: Three to four biweekly doses of nivolumab at 3 mg/kg were mostly administered to patients before curative-intent surgical resection. Under RECIST 1.1, patients with complete response, partial response or stable disease were classed as responders, and patients with progression were classed as non-responders. Patients without progression received a fourth nivolumab dose around day 43 and underwent definitive surgical resection on days 50-56. The parent correlative cohort had approximately twelve patients and a response rate of roughly 32%.

The germline V gene (reference sequence) yields MNHEY for CDR1 and SMNVEV for CDR2. The CDR3 goes from the cysteine to the phenylalanine over 15 residues. The DNA shown is the 45-base CDR3, in frame from base 1. Trimming costs V 4 bases and J 2 bases, and their ends lie 13 bases apart. This sample's time point label indicates: after neoadjuvant nivolumab, at surgical resection. Patients had been newly diagnosed with stage II-IVA oral cavity squamous cell carcinoma, and no prior systemic or radiation treatment had been given to the patients. The cohort was composed of patients with HPV-negative, locally advanced oral cavity squamous cell carcinoma. No culture maintenance or expansion was done, as the peripheral blood mononuclear cells went straight to analysis. Samples were obtained from a longitudinal correlative study of a single-arm phase II trial of neoadjuvant nivolumab in oral cavity squamous cell carcinoma. Genomic DNA-based TCRbeta sequencing was performed on subject-matched pre- and post-treatment PBMCs and tumors from three responders and three non-responders. Peripheral blood mononuclear cells were collected before nivolumab treatment and were collected again after treatment, at the time of surgery. Genomic DNA was isolated from PBMCs using the Maxwell RSC DNA from Cells kit.

For deep sequencing, each PBMC sample was run in six replicates, with libraries mostly built from 480 ng of input genomic DNA. Following the manufacturer's instructions, the team built TCRbeta libraries using the immunoSEQ hsTCRbeta kit. Sequencing of the completed libraries took place using an Illumina NovaSeq 6000 S4 flow cell after they had been pooled to roughly 2.9 nM. The authors' analysis ran thus. Raw data preprocessing and quality control were performed with the immunoSEQ Analyzer. The analysis was limited to productive rearrangements, and each clonotype was defined by a unique CDR3 amino acid sequence. Repertoire clonality was estimated as the Gini-Simpson index, which was computed with the R package tcR. Student's t test was used to compare Gini indices, while Pearson correlation assessed associations with tumor size change. TCRdb re-hosts the immuneACCESS table, in-frame sequences only. Its copies lack some clones; in the studies checked, an unresolved V gene accounts for under half of them, and the cause for the rest is not known. V and J calls and clone size are as listed in that table; D and trimming were resolved from the DNA. Recorded for this sample are under 15,000 clones; under 85% of them occurred a single time. The ten largest clones take up around 3% of the sample.

The full study reports these points: Within PBMCs, T cell clonality (Gini index) was significantly higher in non-responders than responders after neoadjuvant nivolumab. Only a few patients per response group were included in the TCR analyses, and the authors called for validation in larger cohorts. Higher pretreatment blood Treg/Th17 ratios correlated with both higher pretreatment blood TCRbeta clonality and lower post-treatment tumor TCRbeta clonality.

The sample holds a few counts of this clone. This clone's antigen is unknown. Qualities for individual bases were not recorded, and no much larger clone is one base off. This TCR was recovered from a person aged 35-80 years with oral cavity squamous cell carcinoma. The chain is encoded by TRBV27 joined to TRBJ2-3; 6 matching bases give a weak D call of TRBD2. Here the sequenced sample was PBMCs, taken after nivolumab (anti-PD-1) treatment. The DNA sequence is as follows: TGTGCCAGCAGTTCCTGGGGAGGCCCCACAGATACGCAGTATTTT. It translates as CASSSWGGPTDTQYF.